The clone carrying this T cell receptor (beta chain) has a handful of counts. The data belong to a study of blood T cell repertoires in COVID-19. Some clones are missing from TCRdb's copy, which holds only in-frame ones; the method was immunoSEQ multiplex PCR. Of some 160,000 clones listed, 80% are singletons. The TCR was taken from a woman between 45 and 60 years old with acute or convalescent COVID-19. The sequenced material came from peripheral blood.

The CDR3 sequence: CASSVGTRGRRLGYGYTF. CDR3 coding DNA: TGTGCCAGCAGCGTAGGGACTCGAGGGAGGAGGCTCGGCTATGGCTACACCTTC. The gene calls are TRBV9 and TRBJ1-2, with D uncertain. V gave up 0 bases and J gave up 4 bases, with 22 bases separating them. The V gene's germline CDR1 is SGDLS and CDR2 YYNGEE. CDR3 size: 18 residues.